What follows is one T cell receptor (beta chain) and its context. Its antigen is unknown. No base quality information exists; no much larger clone differs at one position. TCRbeta CDR3 regions were amplified from genomic DNA using the immunoSEQ Assay, a bias-controlled multiplex PCR. From the authors' description of their analysis: Within the assay, amplification of reference gene primers was used to estimate how many nucleated cells each sample contained. To quantify the absolute abundance of each unique TCRbeta CDR3 rearrangement, sequence reads were collapsed and filtered. For each sample, productive Simpson clonality was calculated as the square root of Simpson's diversity index over productive rearrangements. The table was pulled from immuneACCESS by TCRdb, which kept in-frame rearrangements only. Such tables lose some clones; where checked, under half of the loss comes from unresolved V genes, and the rest has no known cause. V, J and clone size reflect that table, while D and trimming were determined from the DNA. This sample gives around 150,000 clones in total; over 70% of them show up just once. About 8.7% of the sample comes from the top ten.

The collaborating institutions used their own protocols to collect whole blood in K2EDTA tubes. For TCRbeta analysis, collaborator samples were shipped as frozen whole blood, as isolated PBMCs, or as DNA extracted from either sample type. The CDR3 covers 14 residues, taking in both the cysteine and the phenylalanine. Kept here is only the CDR3 DNA, which spans 42 bases and is read in frame from base 1. Cut back by 1 base and 6 bases, the V and J ends lie 9 bases apart. The germline V gene sets CDR1 to SGHTA and CDR2 to FQGNSA. These data belong to a study of blood T cell repertoires in COVID-19 (dated by TCRdb to 2018 to 2020). Regarding the research as a whole: Collaborator samples came from the United States, Italy and Spain and covered acute and convalescent phases of COVID-19. The material from the prospective study consisted of cDNA or gDNA derived from T cells, B-cell-depleted T cells, or PBMCs. The dataset comprised deeply sampled blood TCRbeta repertoires from subjects exposed to, actively infected with, or recovered from COVID-19. A freely available public database, intended as a resource for researchers studying the immune response to SARS-CoV-2, is where the repertoires were released. Samples came from the ongoing ImmuneRACE study (first 160 participants) plus 1,254 subjects from 6 global collaborators. Sample metadata almost always included a de-identified subject ID, COVID-19 status, age in years and sex. HLA class I and class II types, where available, came from metadata supplied by the sample provider rather than from assay-based typing. On the study overall, not on this receptor specifically: The quantity of clinical and demographic metadata differed by source and by participant and was supplied without curation.

This chain joins TRBV7-2 to TRBJ2-2; the D gene is perhaps TRBD1, from 5 matching bases. The receptor was isolated from a man aged 45 to 65 with active or convalescent COVID-19. Sequencing was performed on peripheral blood. DNA sequence: TGTGCCAGCAGCTTAGTTCAGGGCTCCGGGGAGCTGTTTTTT. Translated, it reads CASSLVQGSGELFF.